Included here is one TCR beta chain sequence, with context. The repertoire was sequenced with immunoSEQ multiplex PCR; TCRdb's copy has only in-frame clones and lacks some. Here the sample spans tens of thousands of clones, about 91% being singletons. The data were taken from a study of OX40 agonist ivuxolimab in advanced cancers. Study details: Those treated in dose escalation had hepatocellular carcinoma, melanoma, renal cell cancer or head and neck cancer.

Unmatched junction bases numbered 6, after V lost 4 bases and J lost 4 bases. Germline assignment: CDR1 LNHNV and CDR2 YYDKDF (reference sequence). The CDR3 totals 14 residues. The sequence came from an adult with an advanced solid tumor such as melanoma, head and neck, liver or kidney cancer. The sequences come from CD4+ or CD8+ T cells sorted from blood, collected in a trial of the OX40 agonist ivuxolimab. The V gene is TRBV15, the J gene TRBJ1-1; 7 positions agree with TRBD1. In DNA form, the CDR3 reads TGTGCCACCAGCACTAAACAGGGGACCACTGAAGCTTTCTTT. Protein: CATSTKQGTTEAFF. The whole variable domain, filled in from reference TRBV15 and TRBJ1-1, reads DAMVIQNPRYQVTQFGKPVTLSCSQTLNHNVMYWYQQKSSQAPKLLFHYYDKDFNNEADTPDNFQSRRPNTSFCFLDIRSPGLGDTAMYLCATSTKQGTTEAFFGQGTRLTVV.